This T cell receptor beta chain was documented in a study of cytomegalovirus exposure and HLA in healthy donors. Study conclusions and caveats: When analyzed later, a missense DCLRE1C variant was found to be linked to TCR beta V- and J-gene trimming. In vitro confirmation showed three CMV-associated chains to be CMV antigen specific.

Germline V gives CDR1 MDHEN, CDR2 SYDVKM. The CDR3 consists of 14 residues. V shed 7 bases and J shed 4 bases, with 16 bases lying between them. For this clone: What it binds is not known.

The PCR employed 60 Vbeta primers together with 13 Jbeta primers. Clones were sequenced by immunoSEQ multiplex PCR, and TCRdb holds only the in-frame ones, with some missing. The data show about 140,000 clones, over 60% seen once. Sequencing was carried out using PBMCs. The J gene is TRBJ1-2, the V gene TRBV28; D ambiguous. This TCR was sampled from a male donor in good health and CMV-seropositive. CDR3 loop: CASNLEGRGYGYTF. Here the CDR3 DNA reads TGTGCCAGCAACTTGGAGGGTCGGGGCTATGGCTACACCTTC.